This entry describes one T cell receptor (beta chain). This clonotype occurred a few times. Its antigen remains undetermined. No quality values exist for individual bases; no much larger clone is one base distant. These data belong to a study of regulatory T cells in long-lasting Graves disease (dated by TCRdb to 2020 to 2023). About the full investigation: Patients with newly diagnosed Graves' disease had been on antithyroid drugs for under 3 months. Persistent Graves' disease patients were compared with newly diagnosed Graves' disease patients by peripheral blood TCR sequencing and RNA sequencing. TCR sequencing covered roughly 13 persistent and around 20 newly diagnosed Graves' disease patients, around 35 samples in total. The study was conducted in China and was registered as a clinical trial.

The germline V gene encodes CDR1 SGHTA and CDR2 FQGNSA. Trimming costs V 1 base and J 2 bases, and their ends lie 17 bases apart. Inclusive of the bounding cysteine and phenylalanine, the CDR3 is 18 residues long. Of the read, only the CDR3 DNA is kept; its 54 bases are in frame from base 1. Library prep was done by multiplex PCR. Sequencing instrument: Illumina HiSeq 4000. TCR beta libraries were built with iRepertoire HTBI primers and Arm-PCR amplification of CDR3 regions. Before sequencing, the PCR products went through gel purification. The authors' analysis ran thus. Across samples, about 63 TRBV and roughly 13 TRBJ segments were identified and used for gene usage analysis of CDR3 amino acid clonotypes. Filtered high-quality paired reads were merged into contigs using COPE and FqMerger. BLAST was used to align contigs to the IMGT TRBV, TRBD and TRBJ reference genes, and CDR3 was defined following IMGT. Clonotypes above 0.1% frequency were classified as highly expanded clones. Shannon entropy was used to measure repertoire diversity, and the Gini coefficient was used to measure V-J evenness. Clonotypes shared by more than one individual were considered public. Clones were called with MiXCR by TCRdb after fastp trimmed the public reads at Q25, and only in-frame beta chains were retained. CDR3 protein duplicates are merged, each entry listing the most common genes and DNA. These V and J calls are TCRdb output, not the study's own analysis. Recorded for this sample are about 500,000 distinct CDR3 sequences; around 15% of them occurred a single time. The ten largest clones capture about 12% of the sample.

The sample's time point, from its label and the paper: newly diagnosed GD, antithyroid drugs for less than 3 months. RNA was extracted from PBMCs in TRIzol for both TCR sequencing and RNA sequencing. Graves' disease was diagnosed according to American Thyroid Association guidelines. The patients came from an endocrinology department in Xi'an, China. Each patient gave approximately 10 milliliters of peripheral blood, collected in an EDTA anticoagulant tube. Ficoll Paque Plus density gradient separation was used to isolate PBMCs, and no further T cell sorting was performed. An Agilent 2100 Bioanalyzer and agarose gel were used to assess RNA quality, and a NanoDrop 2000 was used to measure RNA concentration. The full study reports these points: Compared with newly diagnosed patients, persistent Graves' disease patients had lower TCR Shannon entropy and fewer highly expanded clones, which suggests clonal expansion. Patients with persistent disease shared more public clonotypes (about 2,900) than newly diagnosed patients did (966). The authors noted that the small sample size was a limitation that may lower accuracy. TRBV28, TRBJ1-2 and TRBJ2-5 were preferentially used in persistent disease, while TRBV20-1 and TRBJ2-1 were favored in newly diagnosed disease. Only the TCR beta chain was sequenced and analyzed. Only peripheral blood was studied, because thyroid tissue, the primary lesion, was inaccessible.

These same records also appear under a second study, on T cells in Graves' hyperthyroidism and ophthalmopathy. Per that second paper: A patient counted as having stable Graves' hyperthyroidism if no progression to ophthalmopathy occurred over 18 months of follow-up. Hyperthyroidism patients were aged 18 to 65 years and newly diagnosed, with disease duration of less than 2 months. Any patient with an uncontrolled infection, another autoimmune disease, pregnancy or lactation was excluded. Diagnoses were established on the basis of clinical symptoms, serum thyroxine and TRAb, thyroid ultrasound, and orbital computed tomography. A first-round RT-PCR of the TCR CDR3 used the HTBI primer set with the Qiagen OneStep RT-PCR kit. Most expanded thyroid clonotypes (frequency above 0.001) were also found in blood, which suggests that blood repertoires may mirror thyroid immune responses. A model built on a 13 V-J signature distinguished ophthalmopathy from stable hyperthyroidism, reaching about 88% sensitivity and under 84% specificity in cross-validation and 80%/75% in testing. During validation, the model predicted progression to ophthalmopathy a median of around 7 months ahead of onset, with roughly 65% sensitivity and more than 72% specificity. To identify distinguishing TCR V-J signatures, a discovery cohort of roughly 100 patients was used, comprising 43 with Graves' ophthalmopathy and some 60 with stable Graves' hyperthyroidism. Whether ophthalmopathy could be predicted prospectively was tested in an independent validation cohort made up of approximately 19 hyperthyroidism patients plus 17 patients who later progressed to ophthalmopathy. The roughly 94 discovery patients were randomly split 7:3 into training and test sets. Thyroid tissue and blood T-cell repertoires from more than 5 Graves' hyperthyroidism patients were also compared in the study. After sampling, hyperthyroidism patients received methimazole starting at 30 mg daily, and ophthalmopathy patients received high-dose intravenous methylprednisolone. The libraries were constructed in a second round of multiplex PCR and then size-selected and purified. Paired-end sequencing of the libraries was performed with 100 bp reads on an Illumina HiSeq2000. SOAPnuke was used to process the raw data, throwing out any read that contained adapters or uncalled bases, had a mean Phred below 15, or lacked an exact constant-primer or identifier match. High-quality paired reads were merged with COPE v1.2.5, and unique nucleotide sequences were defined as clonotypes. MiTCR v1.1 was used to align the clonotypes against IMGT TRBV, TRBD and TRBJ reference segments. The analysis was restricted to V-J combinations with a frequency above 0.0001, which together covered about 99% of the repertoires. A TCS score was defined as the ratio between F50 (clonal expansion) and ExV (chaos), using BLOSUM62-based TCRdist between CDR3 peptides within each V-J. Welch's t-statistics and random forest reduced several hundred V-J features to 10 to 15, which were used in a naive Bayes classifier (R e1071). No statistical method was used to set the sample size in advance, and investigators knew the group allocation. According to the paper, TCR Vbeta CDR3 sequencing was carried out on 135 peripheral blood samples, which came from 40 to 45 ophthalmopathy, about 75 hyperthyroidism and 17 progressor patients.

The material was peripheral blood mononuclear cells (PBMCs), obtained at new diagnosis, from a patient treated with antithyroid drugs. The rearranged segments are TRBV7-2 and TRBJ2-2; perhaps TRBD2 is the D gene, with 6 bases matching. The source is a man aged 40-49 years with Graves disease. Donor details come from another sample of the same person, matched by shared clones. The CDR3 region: CASSLGVRLAKNTGELFF. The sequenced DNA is TGTGCCAGCAGCTTAGGAGTGAGGCTAGCGAAAAACACCGGGGAGCTGTTTTTT.